This T cell receptor beta chain is drawn from a study of T-cell reconstitution after alpha-beta-depleted transplantation in children. V lost 6 bases to trimming and J lost 4 bases; unmatched junction nucleotides: 6. The germline V gene has CDR1 SEHNR and CDR2 FQNEAQ (reference sequence). This CDR3 region has 13 residues. Unique molecular identifiers tagged the TCRbeta library. MiXCR, run by TCRdb on the PCR reads, gives a single entry per CDR3 protein. The data show some 600,000 distinct CDR3 sequences, with 10% to 15% seen just once and around 2.2% held by the top ten. This clonotype appeared many times.

The sample in question was PBMCs, mostly from graft donor cells, obtained 360 days after TCRalphabeta/CD19-depleted stem cell transplant. V is TRBV7-9 and J is TRBJ2-7, with 7 bases matching TRBD1. This receptor was identified in a male patient under 18 who had a stem cell transplant for acute myeloid leukemia, so the T cells may come from the graft donor. The CDR3: CASSSDRSYEQYF. The CDR3 DNA follows: TGTGCCAGCAGTTCGGACAGGAGTTACGAGCAGTACTTC. Variable domain in full (rest from reference TRBV7-9 and TRBJ2-7): DTGVSQNPRHKITKRGQNVTFRCDPISEHNRLYWYRQTLGQGPEFLTYFQNEAQLEKSRLLSDRFSAERPKGSFSTLEIQRTEQGDSAMYLCASSSDRSYEQYFGPGTRLTVT.